This T cell receptor (beta chain) was recovered during a study of regulatory T cells in long-lasting Graves disease (dated by TCRdb to about 2021). Regarding the research as a whole: Persistent Graves' disease meant more than 5 years of antithyroid drug treatment with TSH receptor autoantibodies that stayed positive. Peripheral blood TCR sequencing and RNA sequencing compared persistent Graves' disease patients with newly diagnosed Graves' disease patients. The study was registered as a clinical trial and conducted in China. TCR sequencing covered roughly 13 persistent and roughly 20 newly diagnosed Graves' disease patients, some 33 samples in total. In the clinical cohort, patients with persistent Graves' disease had used antithyroid drugs for an average of roughly 10 years. Study-wide conclusions, independent of this receptor: TRBV28, TRBJ1-2 and TRBJ2-5 were preferentially used in persistent disease, while TRBV20-1 and TRBJ2-1 were favored in newly diagnosed disease. The small sample size was acknowledged by the authors as a limitation that may reduce accuracy. More public clonotypes were shared among persistent patients (around 3,000) than among newly diagnosed patients (more than 950). The study examined only peripheral blood because the primary lesion, thyroid tissue, could not be accessed. Compared with newly diagnosed patients, persistent Graves' disease patients had lower TCR Shannon entropy and fewer highly expanded clones, which suggests clonal expansion. Sequencing and analysis were restricted to the TCR beta chain.

Comment on this clonotype: Its antigen specificity is not known. No per-base quality is available; no much larger clone lies one base away.

CDR1 and CDR2, per the germline V gene (reference sequence), are MNHEY and SMNVEV. The trim is 3 bases for V and 4 bases for J, with a gap of 15 bases between the germline ends. The CDR3 has 15 amino acids, counting the end cysteine and phenylalanine. This entry keeps only the CDR3 DNA: 45 bases, framed from base 1. The time point label corresponds to: persistent/refractory GD, antithyroid drugs over 5 years with positive TRAb. For both TCR sequencing and RNA sequencing, RNA was extracted from PBMCs in TRIzol. The diagnosis of Graves' disease followed American Thyroid Association guidelines. Patients for the study were recruited at an endocrinology department in Xi'an, China. Each patient gave approximately 10 milliliters of peripheral blood, collected in an EDTA anticoagulant tube. Ficoll Paque Plus density gradient separation was used to isolate PBMCs, and no further T cell sorting was done. An Agilent 2100 Bioanalyzer and agarose gel were used to check RNA quality, while a NanoDrop 2000 measured RNA concentration.

The method was multiplex PCR. This sample was sequenced with an Illumina HiSeq 4000. To build TCR beta libraries, CDR3 regions were amplified by Arm-PCR using iRepertoire HTBI primers. PCR products were gel purified before sequencing. Concerning the study's data processing: Gene usage analysis of CDR3 amino acid clonotypes used the approximately 62 TRBV and 12 to 15 TRBJ segments found across samples. Filtered high-quality paired reads were merged into contigs using COPE and FqMerger. Contigs were aligned with BLAST to IMGT TRBV, TRBD and TRBJ reference genes, and CDR3 was defined per IMGT. Highly expanded clones were defined as clonotypes with a frequency above 0.1%. Repertoire diversity was measured by Shannon entropy, and V-J evenness by the Gini coefficient. Public clonotypes were defined as clonotypes shared by more than one individual. The public reads were reprocessed in TCRdb via fastp at Q25 and MiXCR, keeping in-frame beta chains. A single entry per CDR3 protein holds the most common genes and DNA from its merged rows. What appears here as the V and J calls and clone size reflects TCRdb's work, not the paper's. The sample records about 310,000 distinct CDR3 sequences, 22% of which are singletons. The leading ten clones occupy approximately 53% of the sample.

The rearranged segments are TRBV27 and TRBJ1-2; no D gene call is confident. The sequencing used peripheral blood mononuclear cells (PBMCs), collected when the disease was refractory, from a patient treated with antithyroid drugs. This clonotype originated in a female donor with Graves disease. The CDR3 corresponds to CASSLARTSIYGYTF. The DNA sequence follows: TGTGCCAGCAGTTTGGCCAGGACGTCAATCTATGGCTACACCTTC.